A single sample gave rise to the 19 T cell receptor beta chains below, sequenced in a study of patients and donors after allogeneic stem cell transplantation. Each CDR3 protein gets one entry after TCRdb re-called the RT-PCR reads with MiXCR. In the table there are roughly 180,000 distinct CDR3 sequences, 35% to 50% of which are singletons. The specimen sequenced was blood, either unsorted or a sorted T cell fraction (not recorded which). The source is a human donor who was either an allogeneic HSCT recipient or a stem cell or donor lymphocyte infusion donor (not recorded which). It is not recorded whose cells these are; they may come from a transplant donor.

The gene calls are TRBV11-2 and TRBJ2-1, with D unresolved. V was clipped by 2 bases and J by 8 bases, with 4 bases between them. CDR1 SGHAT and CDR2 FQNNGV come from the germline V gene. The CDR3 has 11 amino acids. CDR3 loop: CASSLSHEQFF. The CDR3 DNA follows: TGTGCCAGCAGCTTAAGTCATGAGCAGTTCTTC. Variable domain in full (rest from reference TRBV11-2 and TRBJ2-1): EAGVAQSPRYKIIEKRQSVAFWCNPISGHATLYWYQQILGQGPKLLIQFQNNGVVDDSQLPKDRFSAERLKGVDSTLKIQPAKLEDSAVYLCASSLSHEQFFGPGTRLTVL.

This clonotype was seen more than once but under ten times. The CDR3 loop reads CASSELAEEKLFF. The DNA for the CDR3 is TGTGCCAGCAGTGAATTGGCAGAAGAAAAACTGTTTTTT. This sequence joins TRBV25-1 and TRBJ1-4; D ambiguous. Trimming removed 1 base at V and 8 bases at J, with 8 bases between. Germline loops: CDR1 MGHDK, CDR2 SYGVNS. The CDR3 consists of 13 residues.

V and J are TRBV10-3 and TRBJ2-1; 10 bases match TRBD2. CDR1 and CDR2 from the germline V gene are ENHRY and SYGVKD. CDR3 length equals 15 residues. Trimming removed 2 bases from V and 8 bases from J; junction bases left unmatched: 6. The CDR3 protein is CAISEAASGSYEQFF. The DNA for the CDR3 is TGTGCCATCAGTGAGGCGGCTAGCGGGAGCTATGAGCAGTTCTTC.

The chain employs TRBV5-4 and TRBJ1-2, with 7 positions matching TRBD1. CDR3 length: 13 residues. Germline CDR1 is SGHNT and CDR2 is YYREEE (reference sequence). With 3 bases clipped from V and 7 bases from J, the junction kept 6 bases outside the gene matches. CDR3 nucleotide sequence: TGTGCCAGCAGCTCGGACAGGAGGAGTGGCTACACCTTC. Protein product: CASSSDRRSGYTF.

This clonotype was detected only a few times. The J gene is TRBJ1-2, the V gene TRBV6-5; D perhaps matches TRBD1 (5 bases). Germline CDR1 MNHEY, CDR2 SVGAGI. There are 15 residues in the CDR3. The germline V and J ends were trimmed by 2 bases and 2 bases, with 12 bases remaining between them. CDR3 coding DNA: TGTGCCAGCAGTTACGACAGAGGACTCAACTATGGCTACACCTTC. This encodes CASSYDRGLNYGYTF.

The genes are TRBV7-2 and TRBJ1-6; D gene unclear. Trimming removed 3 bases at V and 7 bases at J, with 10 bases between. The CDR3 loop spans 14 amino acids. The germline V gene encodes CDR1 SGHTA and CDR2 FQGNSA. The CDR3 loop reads CASSFDQPNSPLHF. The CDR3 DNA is TGTGCCAGCAGCTTCGACCAGCCGAATTCACCCCTCCACTTT.

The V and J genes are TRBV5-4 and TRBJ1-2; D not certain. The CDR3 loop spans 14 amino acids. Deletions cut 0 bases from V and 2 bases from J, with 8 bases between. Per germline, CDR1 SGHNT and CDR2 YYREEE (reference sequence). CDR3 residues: CASSLEDPNYGYTF. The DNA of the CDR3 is TGTGCCAGCAGCTTGGAAGATCCCAACTATGGCTACACCTTC. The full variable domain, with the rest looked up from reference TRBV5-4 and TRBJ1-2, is ETGVTQSPTHLIKTRGQQVTLRCSSQSGHNTVSWYQQALGQGPQFIFQYYREEENGRGNFPPRFSGLQFPNYSSELNVNALELDDSALYLCASSLEDPNYGYTFGSGTRLTVV.

The CDR3 sequence is CASSQDGGLDYGYTF. The DNA of the CDR3 is TGCGCCAGCAGCCAAGACGGGGGGCTGGACTATGGCTACACCTTC. The rearrangement uses TRBV4-3 and TRBJ1-2; weak D call: TRBD1 (6 bases). CDR3 size: 15 residues. Germline loops: CDR1 LGHNA, CDR2 YSLEER. Trimming took off 0 bases at V and 3 bases at J, with 11 bases between the two ends.

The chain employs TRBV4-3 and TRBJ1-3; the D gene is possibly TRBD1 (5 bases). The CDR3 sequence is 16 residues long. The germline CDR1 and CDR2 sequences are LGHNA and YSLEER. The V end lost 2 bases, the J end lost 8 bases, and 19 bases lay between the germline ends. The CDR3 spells CASSQKPRHPGDTIYF. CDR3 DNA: TGCGCCAGCAGCCAAAAACCACGGCACCCGGGGGACACCATATATTTT.

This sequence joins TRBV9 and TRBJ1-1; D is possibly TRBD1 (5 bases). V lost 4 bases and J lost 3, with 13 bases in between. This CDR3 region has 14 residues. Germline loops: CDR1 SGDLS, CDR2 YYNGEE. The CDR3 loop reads CASSPPRGDTEAFF. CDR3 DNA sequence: TGTGCCAGCAGCCCGCCCCGGGGGGACACTGAAGCTTTCTTT.

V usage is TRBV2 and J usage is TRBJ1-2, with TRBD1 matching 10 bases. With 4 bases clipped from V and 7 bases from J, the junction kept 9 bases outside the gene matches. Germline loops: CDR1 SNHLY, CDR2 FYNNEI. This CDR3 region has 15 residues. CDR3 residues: CASSGTGRDRGGYTF. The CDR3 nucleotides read TGTGCCAGCAGTGGAACGGGTCGGGACAGGGGTGGCTACACCTTC.

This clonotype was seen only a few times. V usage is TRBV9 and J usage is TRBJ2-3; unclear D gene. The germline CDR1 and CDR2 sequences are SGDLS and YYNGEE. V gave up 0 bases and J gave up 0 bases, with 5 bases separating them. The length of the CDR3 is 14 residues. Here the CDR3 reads CASSVDRSTDTQYF. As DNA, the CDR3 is TGTGCCAGCAGCGTAGATAGGAGCACAGATACGCAGTATTTT.

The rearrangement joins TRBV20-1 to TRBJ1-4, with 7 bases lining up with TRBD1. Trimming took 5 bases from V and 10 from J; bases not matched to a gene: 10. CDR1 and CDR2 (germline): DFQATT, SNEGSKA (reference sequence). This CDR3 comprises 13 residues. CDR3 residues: CSAHTGEVGKLFF. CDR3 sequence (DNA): TGCAGTGCTCACACAGGGGAGGTCGGAAAACTGTTTTTT.

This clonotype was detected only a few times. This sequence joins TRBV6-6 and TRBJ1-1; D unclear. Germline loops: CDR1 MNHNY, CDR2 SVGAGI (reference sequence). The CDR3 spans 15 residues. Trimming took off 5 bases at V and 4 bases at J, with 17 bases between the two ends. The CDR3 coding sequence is TGTGCCAGCAGTCCTCGGGCGGCTCCGGGCACTGAAGCTTTCTTT. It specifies CASSPRAAPGTEAFF.

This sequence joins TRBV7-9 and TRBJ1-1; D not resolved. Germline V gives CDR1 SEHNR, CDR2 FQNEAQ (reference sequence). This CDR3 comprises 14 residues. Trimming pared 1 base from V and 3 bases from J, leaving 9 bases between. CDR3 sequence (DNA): TGTGCCAGCAGCTTAGTGGAGCACTACACTGAAGCTTTCTTT. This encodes CASSLVEHYTEAFF. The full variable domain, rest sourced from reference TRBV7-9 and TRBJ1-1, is DTGVSQNPRHKITKRGQNVTFRCDPISEHNRLYWYRQTLGQGPEFLTYFQNEAQLEKSRLLSDRFSAERPKGSFSTLEIQRTEQGDSAMYLCASSLVEHYTEAFFGQGTRLTVV.

The CDR3 region is CASSPLEGRTRNTEAFF. The CDR3, as DNA: TGTGCCAGCAGCCCCCTCGAGGGGAGAACCAGAAACACTGAAGCTTTCTTT. The J gene is TRBJ1-1, the V gene TRBV7-6, with D perhaps matching TRBD1 (5 bases). The CDR3 has 17 residues. The V end lost 5 bases, the J end lost 2 bases, and 21 bases lay between the germline ends. In germline, CDR1 is SGHVS, CDR2 FNYEAQ. Full variable domain (rest looked up from reference TRBV7-6 and TRBJ1-1): GAGVSQSPRYKVTKRGQDVALRCDPISGHVSLYWYRQALGQGPEFLTYFNYEAQQDKSGLPNDRFSAERPEGSISTLTIQRTEQRDSAMYRCASSPLEGRTRNTEAFFGQGTRLTVV.

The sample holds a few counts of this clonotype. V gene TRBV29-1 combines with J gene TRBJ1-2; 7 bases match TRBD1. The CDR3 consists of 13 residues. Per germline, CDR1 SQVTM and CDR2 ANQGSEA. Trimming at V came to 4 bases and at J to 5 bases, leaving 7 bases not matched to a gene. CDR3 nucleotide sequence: TGCAGCGTTGGCCCACAGGGGAAATATGGCTACACCTTC. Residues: CSVGPQGKYGYTF.

The CDR3 sequence: CASLLSGNSYEQYF. The CDR3 coding sequence is TGTGCCAGCCTCCTTAGCGGGAACTCCTACGAGCAGTACTTC. The rearrangement links TRBV12-3 or TRBV12-4 to TRBJ2-7, with 8 bases matching TRBD2. The CDR3 is 14 amino acids. V shed 8 bases, J shed 0 bases, and the junction held 6 bases outside the gene matches.

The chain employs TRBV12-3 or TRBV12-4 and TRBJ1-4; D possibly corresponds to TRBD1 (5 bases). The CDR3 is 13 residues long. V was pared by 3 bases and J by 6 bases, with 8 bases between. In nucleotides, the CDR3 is TGTGCCAGCAGTTTTGGAGGGGATGAAAAACTGTTTTTT. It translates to CASSFGGDEKLFF.